The present T cell receptor beta chain was sequenced within a study of cytomegalovirus exposure and HLA in healthy donors. Whole-study results and caveats: In a later analysis, several top co-occurrence clusters appeared linked to parvovirus B19, influenza, CMV and Epstein-Barr virus.

This clone was counted between two and nine times. Its specificity is unknown. The PCR had 60 Vbeta and 13 Jbeta primers. Clones were sequenced by immunoSEQ multiplex PCR, and TCRdb holds only the in-frame ones, with some missing. The sample yields more than 120,000 clones, 65% to 85% seen once. The trim removed 7 bases at V and 3 bases at J, leaving 9 bases unmatched. Germline V gene data show CDR1 as MNHEY and CDR2 as SMNVEV (reference sequence). The CDR3 consists of 15 residues. The clonotype originates from a male donor in good health and CMV-seronegative. The chain is built from TRBV27 and TRBJ2-3; 8 nucleotides line up with TRBD2. Specimen: PBMCs. This CDR3 is CASTPGGLATDTQYF. For the CDR3, the DNA is TGTGCCAGCACCCCTGGAGGACTAGCTACAGATACGCAGTATTTT.